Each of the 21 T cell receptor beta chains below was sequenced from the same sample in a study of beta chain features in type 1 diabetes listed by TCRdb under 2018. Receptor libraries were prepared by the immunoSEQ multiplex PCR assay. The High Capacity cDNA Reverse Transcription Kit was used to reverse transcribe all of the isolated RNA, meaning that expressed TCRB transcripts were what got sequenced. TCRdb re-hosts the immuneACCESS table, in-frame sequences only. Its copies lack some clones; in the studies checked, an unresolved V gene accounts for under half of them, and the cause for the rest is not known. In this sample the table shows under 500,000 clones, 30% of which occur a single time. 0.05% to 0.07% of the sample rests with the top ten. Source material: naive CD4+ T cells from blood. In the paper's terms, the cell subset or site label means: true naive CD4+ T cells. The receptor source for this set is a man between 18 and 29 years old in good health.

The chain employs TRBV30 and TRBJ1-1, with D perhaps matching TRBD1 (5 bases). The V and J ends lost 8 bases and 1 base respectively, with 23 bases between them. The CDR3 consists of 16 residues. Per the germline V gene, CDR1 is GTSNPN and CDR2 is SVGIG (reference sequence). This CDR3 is CARYLYRDHWNTEAFF. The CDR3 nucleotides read TGTGCCAGATACCTTTATAGGGACCACTGGAACACTGAAGCTTTCTTT. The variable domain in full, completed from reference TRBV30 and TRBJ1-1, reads SQTIHQWPATLVQPVGSPLSLECTVEGTSNPNLYWYRQAAGRGLQLLFYSVGIGQISSEVPQNLSASRPQDRQFILSSKKLLLSDSGFYLCARYLYRDHWNTEAFFGQGTRLTVV.

CDR3 DNA sequence: TGCAGCGTTGCGGGGCCGGCCGACGAGCAGTACTTC. Protein: CSVAGPADEQYF. The chain carries TRBV29-1 and TRBJ2-7; D tentatively fits TRBD1 or TRBD2 (5 bases each). V was cut by 4 bases and J by 5 bases, with 12 bases left in between. The CDR3 has 12 amino acids. Per germline, CDR1 SQVTM and CDR2 ANQGSEA.

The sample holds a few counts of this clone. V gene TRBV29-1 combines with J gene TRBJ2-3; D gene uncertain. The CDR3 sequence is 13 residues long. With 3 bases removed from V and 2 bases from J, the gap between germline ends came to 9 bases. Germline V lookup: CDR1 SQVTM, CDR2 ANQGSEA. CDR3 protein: CSVDRATTDTQYF. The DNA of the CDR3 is TGCAGCGTTGATAGGGCAACCACAGATACGCAGTATTTT.

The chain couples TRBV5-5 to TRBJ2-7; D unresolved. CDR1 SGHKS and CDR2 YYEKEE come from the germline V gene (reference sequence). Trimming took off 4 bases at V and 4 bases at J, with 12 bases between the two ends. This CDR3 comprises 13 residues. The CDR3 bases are TGTGCCAGCAGCCGAATTGGGTTATACGAGCAGTACTTC. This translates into CASSRIGLYEQYF.

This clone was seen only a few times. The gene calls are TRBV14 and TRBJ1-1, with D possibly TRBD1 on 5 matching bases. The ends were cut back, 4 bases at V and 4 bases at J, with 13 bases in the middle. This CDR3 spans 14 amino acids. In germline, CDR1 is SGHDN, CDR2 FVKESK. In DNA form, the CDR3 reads TGTGCCAGCAGCCCCACGGGACGACGCACTGAAGCTTTCTTT. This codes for CASSPTGRRTEAFF.

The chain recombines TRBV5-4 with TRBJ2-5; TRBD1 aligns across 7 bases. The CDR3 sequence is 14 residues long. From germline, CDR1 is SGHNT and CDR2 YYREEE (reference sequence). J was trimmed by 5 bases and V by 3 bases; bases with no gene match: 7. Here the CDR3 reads CASSSTGVGETQYF. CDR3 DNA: TGTGCCAGCAGCTCCACAGGGGTTGGGGAGACCCAGTACTTC.

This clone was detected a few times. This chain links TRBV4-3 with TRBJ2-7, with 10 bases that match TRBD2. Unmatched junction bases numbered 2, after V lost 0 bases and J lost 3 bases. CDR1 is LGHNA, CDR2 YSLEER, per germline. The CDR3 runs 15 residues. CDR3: CASSQDEREGYEQYF. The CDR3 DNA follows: TGCGCCAGCAGCCAAGACGAGCGGGAGGGCTACGAGCAGTACTTC.

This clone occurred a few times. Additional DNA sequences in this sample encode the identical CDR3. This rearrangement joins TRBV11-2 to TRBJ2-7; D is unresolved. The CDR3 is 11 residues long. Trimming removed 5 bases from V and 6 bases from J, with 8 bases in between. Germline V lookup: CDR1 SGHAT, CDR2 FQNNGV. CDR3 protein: CASSLGSEQYF. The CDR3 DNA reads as TGTGCCAGCAGCCTCGGCAGCGAGCAGTACTTC.

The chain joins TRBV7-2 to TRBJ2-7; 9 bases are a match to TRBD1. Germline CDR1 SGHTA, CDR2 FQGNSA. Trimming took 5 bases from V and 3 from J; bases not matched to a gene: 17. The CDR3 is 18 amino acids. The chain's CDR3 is CASSLNLGPGQGFYEQYF. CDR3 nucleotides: TGTGCCAGCAGCCTGAATTTGGGGCCGGGACAGGGATTCTACGAGCAGTACTTC.

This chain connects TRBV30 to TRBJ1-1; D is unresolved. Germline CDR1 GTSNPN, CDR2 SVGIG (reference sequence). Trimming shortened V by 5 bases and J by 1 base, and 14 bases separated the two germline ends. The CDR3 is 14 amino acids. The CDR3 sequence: CAWVRMSGNTEAFF. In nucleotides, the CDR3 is TGTGCCTGGGTTCGGATGTCGGGGAACACTGAAGCTTTCTTT.

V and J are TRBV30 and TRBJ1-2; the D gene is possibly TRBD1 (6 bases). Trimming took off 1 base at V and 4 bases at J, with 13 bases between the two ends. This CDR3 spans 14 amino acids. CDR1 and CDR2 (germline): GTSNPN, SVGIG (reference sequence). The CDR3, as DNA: TGTGCCTGGAGTGAAGCAACAGGGATCTATGGCTACACCTTC. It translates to CAWSEATGIYGYTF.

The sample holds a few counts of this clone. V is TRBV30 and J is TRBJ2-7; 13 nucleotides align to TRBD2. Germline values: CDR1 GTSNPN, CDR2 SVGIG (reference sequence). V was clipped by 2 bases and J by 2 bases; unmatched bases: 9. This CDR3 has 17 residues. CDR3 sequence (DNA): TGTGCCTGGAGTCCACTCCGTACTAGCGGGAGGGCCTACGAGCAGTACTTC. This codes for CAWSPLRTSGRAYEQYF.

Here the CDR3 reads CASSITTSGRGNEQFF. The CDR3 bases are TGTGCCAGTAGTATTACAACTAGCGGGAGAGGCAATGAGCAGTTCTTC. The chain links TRBV19 to TRBJ2-1; TRBD2 matches at 11 bases. V lost 3 bases and J lost 6; bases outside the gene matches: 7. The CDR3 length is 16 residues. CDR1 LNHDA and CDR2 SQIVND come from the germline V gene (reference sequence).

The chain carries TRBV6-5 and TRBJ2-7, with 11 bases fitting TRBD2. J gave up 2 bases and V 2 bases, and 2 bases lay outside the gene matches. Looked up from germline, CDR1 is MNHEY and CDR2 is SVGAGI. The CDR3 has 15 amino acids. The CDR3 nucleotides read TGTGCCAGCAGTTACCGGGGACTAGCGGCCTACGAGCAGTACTTC. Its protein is CASSYRGLAAYEQYF.

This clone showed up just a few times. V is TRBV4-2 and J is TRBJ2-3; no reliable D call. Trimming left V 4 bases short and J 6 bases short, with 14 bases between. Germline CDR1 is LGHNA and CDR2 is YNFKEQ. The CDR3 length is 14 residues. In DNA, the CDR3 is TGTGCCAGCAGCCTGGGCGCGTCCGACGATACGCAGTATTTT. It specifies CASSLGASDDTQYF.

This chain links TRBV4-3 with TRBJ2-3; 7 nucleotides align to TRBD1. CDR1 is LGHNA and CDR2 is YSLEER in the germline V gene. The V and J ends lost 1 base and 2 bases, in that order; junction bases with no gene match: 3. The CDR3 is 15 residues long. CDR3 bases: TGCGCCAGCAGCCAAGGCCAGGGGGTCACAGATACGCAGTATTTT. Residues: CASSQGQGVTDTQYF.

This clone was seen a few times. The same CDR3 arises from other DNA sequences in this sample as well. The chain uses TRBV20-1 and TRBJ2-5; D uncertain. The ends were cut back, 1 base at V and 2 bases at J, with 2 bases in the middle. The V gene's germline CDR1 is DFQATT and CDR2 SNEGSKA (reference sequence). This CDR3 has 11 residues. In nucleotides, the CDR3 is TGCAGTGCTAGAGGTCAAGAGACCCAGTACTTC. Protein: CSARGQETQYF.

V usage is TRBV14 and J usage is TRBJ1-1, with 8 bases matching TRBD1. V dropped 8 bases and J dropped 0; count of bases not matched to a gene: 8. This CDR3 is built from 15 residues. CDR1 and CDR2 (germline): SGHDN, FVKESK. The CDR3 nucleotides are TGTGCCAGCGGACACTCAGGGGGCCTGAACACTGAAGCTTTCTTT. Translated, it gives CASGHSGGLNTEAFF.

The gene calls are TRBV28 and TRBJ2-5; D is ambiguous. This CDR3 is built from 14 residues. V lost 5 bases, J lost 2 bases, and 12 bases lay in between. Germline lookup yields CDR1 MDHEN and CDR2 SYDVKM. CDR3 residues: CASSPPTGQETQYF. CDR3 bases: TGTGCCAGCAGTCCTCCTACCGGTCAAGAGACCCAGTACTTC. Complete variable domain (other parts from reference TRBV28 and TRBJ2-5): DVKVTQSSRYLVKRTGEKVFLECVQDMDHENMFWYRQDPGLGLRLIYFSYDVKMKEKGDIPEGYSVSREKKERFSLILESASTNQTSMYLCASSPPTGQETQYFGPGTRLLVL.

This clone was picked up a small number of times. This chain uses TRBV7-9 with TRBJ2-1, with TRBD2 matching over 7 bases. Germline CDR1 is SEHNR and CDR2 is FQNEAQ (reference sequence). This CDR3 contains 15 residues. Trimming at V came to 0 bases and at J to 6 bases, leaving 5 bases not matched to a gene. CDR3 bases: TGTGCCAGCAGCTTAGCGGGAGGGCCCTCCAATGAGCAGTTCTTC. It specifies CASSLAGGPSNEQFF.

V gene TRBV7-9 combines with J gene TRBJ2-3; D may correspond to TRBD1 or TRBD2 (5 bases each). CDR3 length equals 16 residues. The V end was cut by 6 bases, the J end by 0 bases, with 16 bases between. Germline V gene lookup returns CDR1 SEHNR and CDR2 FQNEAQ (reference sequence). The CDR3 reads CASRSITGPSTDTQYF. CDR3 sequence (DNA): TGTGCCAGCAGATCCATTACGGGGCCTAGCACAGATACGCAGTATTTT.